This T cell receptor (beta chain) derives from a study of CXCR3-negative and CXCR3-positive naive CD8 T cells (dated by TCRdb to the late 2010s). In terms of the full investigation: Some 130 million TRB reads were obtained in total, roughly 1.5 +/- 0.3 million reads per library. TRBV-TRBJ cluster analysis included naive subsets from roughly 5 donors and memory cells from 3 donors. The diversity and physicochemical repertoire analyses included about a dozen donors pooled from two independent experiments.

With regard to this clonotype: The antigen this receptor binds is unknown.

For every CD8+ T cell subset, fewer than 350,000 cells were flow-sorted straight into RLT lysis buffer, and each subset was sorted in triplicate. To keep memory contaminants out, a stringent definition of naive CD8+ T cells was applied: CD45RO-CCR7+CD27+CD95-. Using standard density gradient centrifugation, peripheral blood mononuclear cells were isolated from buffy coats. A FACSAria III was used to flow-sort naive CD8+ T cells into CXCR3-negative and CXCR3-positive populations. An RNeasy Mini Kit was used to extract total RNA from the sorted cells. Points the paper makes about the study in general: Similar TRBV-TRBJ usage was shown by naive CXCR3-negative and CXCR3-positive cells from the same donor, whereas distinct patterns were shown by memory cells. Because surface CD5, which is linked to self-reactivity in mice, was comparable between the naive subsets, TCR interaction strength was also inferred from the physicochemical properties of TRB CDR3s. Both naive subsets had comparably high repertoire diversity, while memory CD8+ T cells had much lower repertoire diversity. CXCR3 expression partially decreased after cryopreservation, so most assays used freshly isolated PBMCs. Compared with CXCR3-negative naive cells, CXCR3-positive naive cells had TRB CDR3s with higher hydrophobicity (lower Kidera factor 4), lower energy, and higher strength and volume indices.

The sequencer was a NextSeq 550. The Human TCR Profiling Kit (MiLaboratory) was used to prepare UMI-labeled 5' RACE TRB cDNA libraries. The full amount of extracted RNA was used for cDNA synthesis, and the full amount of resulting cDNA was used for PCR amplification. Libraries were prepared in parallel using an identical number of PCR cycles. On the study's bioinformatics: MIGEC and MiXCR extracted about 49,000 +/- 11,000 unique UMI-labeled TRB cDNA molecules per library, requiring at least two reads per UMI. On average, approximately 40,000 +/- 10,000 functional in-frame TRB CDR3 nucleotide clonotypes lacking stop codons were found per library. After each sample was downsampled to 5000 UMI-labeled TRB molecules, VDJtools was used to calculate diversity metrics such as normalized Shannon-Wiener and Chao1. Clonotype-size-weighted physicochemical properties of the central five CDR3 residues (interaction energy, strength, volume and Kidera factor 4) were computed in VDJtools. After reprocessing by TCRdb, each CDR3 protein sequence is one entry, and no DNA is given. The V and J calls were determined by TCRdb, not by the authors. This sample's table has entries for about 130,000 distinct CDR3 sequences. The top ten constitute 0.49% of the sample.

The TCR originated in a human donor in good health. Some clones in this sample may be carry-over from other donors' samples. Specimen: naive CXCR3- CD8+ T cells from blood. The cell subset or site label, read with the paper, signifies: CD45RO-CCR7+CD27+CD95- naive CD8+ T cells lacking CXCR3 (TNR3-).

For the CDR3, the sequence is CASSYSTGSVAEQYF. This sequence uses TRBV6-5 and TRBJ2-7; the TCRdb D gene call, TRBD1, has no DNA to confirm it. Inclusive of the bounding cysteine and phenylalanine, the CDR3 is 15 residues long. No DNA sequence was recorded. In the germline V gene, CDR1 corresponds to MNHEY and CDR2 to SVGAGI.